The present TCR beta chain was sequenced within a study of graft-versus-host responses after intestinal transplantation. Study context: Every one of the recipients received anti-thymocyte globulin induction and afterwards took tacrolimus and steroids for approximately 3 years. Study-wide results and caveats: Early post-transplant falls in HvG clones accompanied the peak levels of circulating GvH clones. GvH clones surfaced in recipient marrow, some emerging earlier in ileum or blood.

TCRdb's copy holds only in-frame clones and misses some; the assay was immunoSEQ multiplex PCR. The table includes about 80,000 clones, around 93% detected once. Germline V CDR1 and CDR2: SGHDT, YYEEEE. This CDR3 has 15 residues. Between the trimmed V and J ends, which lost 7 bases and 0 bases, there was a span of 14 bases. Concerning this clone: Its antigen is not known.

Here the sequenced sample was PBMCs, taken 98 days after intestinal transplantation. The rearrangement links TRBV5-6 to TRBJ2-1; D is ambiguous. This sequence was found in a human patient who received an intestinal transplant, so some T cells may come from the graft donor. CDR3: CASQYGRSSYNEQFF. In DNA form, the CDR3 reads TGTGCCAGCCAGTACGGACGGAGCTCCTACAATGAGCAGTTCTTC.